The 8 T cell receptor beta chains listed next were all sequenced from one sample in a study of coeliac disease. Profiling relied on immunoSEQ multiplex PCR, and the TCRdb table lists in-frame clones only, not all of them. The table has about 4,300 clones, about three fifths seen once. Input material: intraepithelial lymphocytes from the gut. These receptors all stem from a human donor with active celiac disease.

The chain carries TRBV30 and TRBJ1-1; no reliable D call. The CDR3 contains 15 residues. Germline V gene data show CDR1 as GTSNPN and CDR2 as SVGIG (reference sequence). V shed 0 bases and J shed 0 bases, with 11 bases lying between them. The CDR3 spells CAWSVPRGLNTEAFF. The DNA of the CDR3 is TGTGCCTGGAGTGTACCGAGAGGGCTGAACACTGAAGCTTTCTTT. Variable domain in full (rest from reference TRBV30 and TRBJ1-1): SQTIHQWPATLVQPVGSPLSLECTVEGTSNPNLYWYRQAAGRGLQLLFYSVGIGQISSEVPQNLSASRPQDRQFILSSKKLLLSDSGFYLCAWSVPRGLNTEAFFGQGTRLTVV.

V gene TRBV14 combines with J gene TRBJ2-1; TRBD1 matches at 9 bases. V trimming: 2 bases; J trimming: 4 bases; junction bases outside the gene matches: 6. The CDR3 is made up of 16 amino acids. Looked up from germline, CDR1 is SGHDN and CDR2 is FVKESK. CDR3 sequence: CASSQISGTGYNEQFF. In DNA, the CDR3 is TGTGCCAGCAGCCAAATTTCCGGGACAGGGTACAATGAGCAGTTCTTC.

The chain joins TRBV6-5 to TRBJ2-1, with TRBD2 matching 13 bases. The CDR3 extends over 13 amino acids. V was pared by 7 bases and J by 14 bases, with 8 bases of the junction left unmatched. CDR1 and CDR2 (germline): MNHEY, SVGAGI. The CDR3: CASMQGLAGVEFF. DNA for the CDR3: TGTGCCAGCATGCAAGGACTAGCGGGAGTAGAGTTCTTC.

This clone was counted only a few times. The chain carries TRBV11-2 and TRBJ2-7, with D maybe TRBD1 (5 bases). CDR3 length: 13 amino acids. V lost 5 bases to trimming and J lost 2 bases, with 10 bases between them. CDR1 SGHAT and CDR2 FQNNGV come from the germline V gene. This CDR3 reads CASSPDTPYEQYF. For the CDR3, the DNA is TGTGCCAGCAGCCCGGACACCCCCTACGAGCAGTACTTC.

This chain links TRBV7-6 with TRBJ2-3, with 10 bases aligning to TRBD2. The CDR3 is made up of 14 amino acids. V was pared by 4 bases and J by 3 bases, with 1 base of the junction left unmatched. CDR1 and CDR2 from the germline V gene are SGHVS and FNYEAQ. CDR3 region: CASSWGLATDTQYF. CDR3 DNA sequence: TGTGCCAGCAGCTGGGGACTAGCGACAGATACGCAGTATTTT.

The sample holds a few counts of this clone. The rearrangement links TRBV29-1 to TRBJ1-1; the D gene is possibly TRBD1 (6 bases). V lost 4 bases, J lost 3 bases, and 12 bases lay in between. CDR1 is SQVTM, CDR2 ANQGSEA, per germline. The CDR3 extends over 13 amino acids. CDR3 coding DNA: TGCAGCGTTGTGGGGGCGCCGGACACTGAAGCTTTCTTT. It yields the protein CSVVGAPDTEAFF.

The chain is built from TRBV27 and TRBJ2-7, with a tentative D call TRBD2 (6 bases). Germline V gene lookup returns CDR1 MNHEY and CDR2 SMNVEV (reference sequence). The CDR3 spans 18 residues. Trimming took off 5 bases at V and 6 bases at J, with 29 bases between the two ends. The CDR3 loop reads CASSPHRFPGLRPFEQYF. The CDR3 coding sequence is TGTGCCAGCAGTCCCCACCGATTTCCGGGACTTCGACCTTTCGAGCAGTACTTC.

The chain employs TRBV2 and TRBJ2-7, with 10 bases identical to TRBD2. The CDR3 totals 16 residues. J was trimmed by 4 bases and V by 3 bases; bases with no gene match: 9. Germline CDR1 reads SNHLY; CDR2 reads FYNNEI. The CDR3 sequence is CASSDTDGTSEYEQYF. The CDR3 DNA reads TGTGCCAGCAGTGATACGGACGGGACTAGCGAATACGAGCAGTACTTC.